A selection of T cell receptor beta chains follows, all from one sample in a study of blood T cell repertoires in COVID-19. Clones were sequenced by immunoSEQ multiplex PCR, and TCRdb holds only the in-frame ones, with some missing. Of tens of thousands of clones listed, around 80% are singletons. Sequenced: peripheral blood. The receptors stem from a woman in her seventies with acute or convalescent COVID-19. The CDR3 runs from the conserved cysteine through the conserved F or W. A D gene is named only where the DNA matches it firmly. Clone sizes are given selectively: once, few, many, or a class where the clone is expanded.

TGTGCCAGCAGTGAGGGCAGGGGAGGGGATCAGCCCCAGCATTTT CASSEGRGGDQPQHF TRBJ1-5 - - TRBV2
TGTGCCAGCAGCTTGGAACTAGCGGGATATCATAGCACAGATACGCAGTATTTT CASSLELAGYHSTDTQYF TRBJ2-3 TRBD2 - TRBV5-6
TGTGCCAGCAGATCCGTGCGGGAGACCCAGTACTTC CASRSVRETQYF TRBJ2-5 - few TRBV2
TGTGCCAGCAGCCAAGGAGGCAGGGGATCCTACGAGCAGTACTTC CASSQGGRGSYEQYF TRBJ2-7 - once TRBV3-1/TRBV3-2
TGTGCCAGCAGCTTAAAGCGGTCCGCGAACACCGGGGAGCTGTTTTTT CASSLKRSANTGELFF TRBJ2-2 - - TRBV7-2
TGTGCCAGCAGTTACTCGCCGACAGAATCCTACGAGCAGTACTTC CASSYSPTESYEQYF TRBJ2-7 - - TRBV6-5
TGTGCCAGCAGCCCCCTAGGAGATACGCAGTATTTT CASSPLGDTQYF TRBJ2-3 - - TRBV11-2
TGTGCCAGCAGGGACTTCTCTGGAAACACCATATATTTT CASRDFSGNTIYF TRBJ1-3 - - TRBV28
TGTGCCAGCAGCTCCCGGGACAGGGACGGGCAGCCCCAGCATTTT CASSSRDRDGQPQHF TRBJ1-5 TRBD1 - TRBV6-2/TRBV6-3
TGTGCCAGCAGTTACGGGGGGGCCAGCACAGATACGCAGTATTTT CASSYGGASTDTQYF TRBJ2-3 - - TRBV6-2/TRBV6-3
TGTGCCAGCAGTGACGGGGGGCCTCAGCCCCAGCATTTT CASSDGGPQPQHF TRBJ1-5 - - TRBV6-1
TGCGCCAGCAGCCTCAGGACAGGACCCCCTGGAAACACCATATATTTT CASSLRTGPPGNTIYF TRBJ1-3 TRBD1 - TRBV4-1
TGTGCCAGCAGCGGGGAATGGGGGGATAATAGCACAGATACGCAGTATTTT CASSGEWGDNSTDTQYF TRBJ2-3 - - TRBV21-1
TGCGCCAGCAGTCAAATCCGGGACAGGGGGGGAGGAAGCTCCTACGAGCAGTACTTC CASSQIRDRGGGSSYEQYF TRBJ2-7 TRBD1 - TRBV23-1